These 10 T cell receptor beta chains originate from one sample sequenced in a study of Ad26.COV2.S vaccination and SARS-CoV-2 variants. Treatment indicated: around 19 received Ad26.COV2.S at low or high dose, single or two shots; roughly five received placebo; per-sample allocation not given. Sampling occurred on day 63 after the first vaccine or placebo injection. Sequencing used immunoSEQ multiplex PCR; TCRdb keeps in-frame clones, though not all of them. The sample carries around 300,000 clones, around nine tenths recorded once. The sample consisted of peripheral blood, taken in a trial of Ad26.COV2.S vaccine versus placebo. These receptors all stem from a person aged 18-60 years who received the Ad26.COV2.S COVID-19 vaccine or a placebo.

V usage is TRBV7-9 and J usage is TRBJ1-1; 8 nucleotides agree with TRBD1. Losses at the gene ends were 6 bases for V and 4 bases for J; bases not matched to a gene: 4. The CDR3 totals 13 residues. The V gene's germline CDR1 is SEHNR and CDR2 FQNEAQ (reference sequence). The CDR3 DNA sequence: TGTGCCAGCAGAAACACAGGGGGCACTGAAGCTTTCTTT. This codes for CASRNTGGTEAFF.

The V call is TRBV28, the J call TRBJ1-4; TRBD1 might be the D (6 bases). Per the germline V gene, CDR1 is MDHEN and CDR2 is SYDVKM. The CDR3 loop spans 15 amino acids. The germline V and J ends were trimmed by 6 bases and 3 bases, with 14 bases remaining between them. CDR3 nucleotide sequence: TGTGCCAGCAGAAAAGGGGGGGGCCCTAATGAAAAACTGTTTTTT. It codes for CASRKGGGPNEKLFF.

In its sample, this clone was seen once. J is TRBJ1-1 and V is TRBV6-6; perhaps TRBD1 as D (5 bases). V lost 4 bases to trimming and J lost 1 base, with 7 bases between them. CDR1 and CDR2 (germline): MNHNY, SVGAGI (reference sequence). The CDR3 covers 13 residues. The CDR3 DNA reads TGTGCCAGCAGTTGGGACGAGAACACTGAAGCTTTCTTT. This sequence encodes CASSWDENTEAFF.

The V call is TRBV5-4, the J call TRBJ1-5; D gene ambiguous. This CDR3 has 13 residues. The V and J ends lost 0 bases and 5 bases respectively, with 6 bases between them. From germline, CDR1 is SGHNT and CDR2 YYREEE (reference sequence). The chain's CDR3 is CASSLDTDQPQHF. The CDR3 DNA is TGTGCCAGCAGCTTGGATACGGATCAGCCCCAGCATTTT.

CDR3: CSVEGGGGYNEQFF. CDR3 sequence (DNA): TGCAGCGTTGAAGGGGGAGGGGGGTACAATGAGCAGTTCTTC. This chain links TRBV29-1 with TRBJ2-1, with TRBD2 as a possible D gene (7 bases). V gave up 1 base and J gave up 4 bases, with 11 bases separating them. Germline V gene sequence: CDR1 SQVTM, CDR2 ANQGSEA. The CDR3 loop spans 14 amino acids.

The gene calls are TRBV6-5 and TRBJ2-2; 7 bases are a match to TRBD1. Germline values: CDR1 MNHEY, CDR2 SVGAGI. This CDR3 region has 15 residues. V lost 6 bases, J lost 0 bases, and 4 bases stayed unmatched. CDR3 in amino acids: CASSRQGTNTGELFF. The CDR3 nucleotides read TGTGCCAGCAGCAGACAGGGTACGAACACCGGGGAGCTGTTTTTT.

The rearrangement joins TRBV12-3 or TRBV12-4 to TRBJ2-7, with D perhaps given as TRBD1 or TRBD2 (5 bases each). V was clipped by 5 bases and J by 11 bases, with 16 bases between them. The length of the CDR3 is 12 residues. CDR3: CASSPSYRRKYF. In DNA, the CDR3 is TGTGCCAGCAGTCCCTCATACAGGAGGAAGTACTTC.

The chain has TRBV5-4 and TRBJ2-5; 9 bases map to TRBD1. Germline CDR1 is SGHNT and CDR2 is YYREEE (reference sequence). This CDR3 is built from 13 residues. V was pared by 4 bases and J by 5 bases, with 3 bases of the junction left unmatched. CDR3 coding DNA: TGTGCCAGCAGCCCACAGGGGGCGGAGACCCAGTACTTC. Its translation is CASSPQGAETQYF.

This sequence joins TRBV5-6 and TRBJ2-7, with 8 positions matching TRBD1. Germline V gene lookup returns CDR1 SGHDT and CDR2 YYEEEE. The CDR3 spans 15 residues. The V segment lost 7 bases and the J segment 3 bases; nucleotides outside the gene matches: 12. The CDR3 bases are TGTGCCAGCGGCCACGGACAGGGAACGGTCTACGAGCAGTACTTC. This sequence encodes CASGHGQGTVYEQYF.

J is TRBJ2-7 and V is TRBV6-5, with D possibly TRBD2 on 6 matching bases. Trimming took 8 bases from V and 5 from J, leaving 13 bases between them. Looked up from germline, CDR1 is MNHEY and CDR2 is SVGAGI. The CDR3 totals 12 residues. The CDR3 sequence: CASSSGPHEQYF. The CDR3, as DNA: TGTGCCAGCTCCAGCGGGCCCCACGAGCAGTACTTC.